What follows are 32 T cell receptor beta chains derived from one specimen sequenced in a study of blood T cell repertoires in COVID-19. The repertoire was sequenced with immunoSEQ multiplex PCR; TCRdb's copy has only in-frame clones and lacks some. The sample yields roughly 120,000 clones, roughly nine tenths seen once. The sample was peripheral blood. The receptors here all came from a man in his 60s with COVID-19, enrolled during active disease.

This clone was recorded only once. The chain's CDR3 is CASSYGQEETQYF. The CDR3 coding sequence is TGTGCCAGTAGTTATGGACAGGAGGAGACCCAGTACTTC. This chain links TRBV19 with TRBJ2-5, with 7 nucleotides matching TRBD1. The CDR3 consists of 13 residues. V shed 5 bases, J shed 5 bases, and the junction held 5 bases outside the gene matches. CDR1 and CDR2 from the germline V gene are LNHDA and SQIVND (reference sequence).

The chain joins TRBV5-1 to TRBJ1-2, with D tentatively TRBD1 (6 bases). This CDR3 has 13 amino acids. Germline V gives CDR1 SGHRS, CDR2 YFSETQ. V lost 1 base and J 8 bases, leaving 12 bases between the germline ends. In nucleotides, the CDR3 is TGCGCCAGCAGCTTGCCAGGGGAAAGGGGCTACACCTTC. It encodes CASSLPGERGYTF.

This sequence joins TRBV24-1 and TRBJ2-7, with 7 nucleotides matching TRBD2. The V gene's germline CDR1 is KGHDR and CDR2 SFDVKD. V shed 5 bases, J shed 0 bases, and the junction held 0 bases outside the gene matches. The CDR3 covers 13 residues. CDR3 DNA: TGTGCCACCAGTGGCGGGGGCTCCTACGAGCAGTACTTC. Translation gives CATSGGGSYEQYF.

The chain combines TRBV5-6 with TRBJ1-1; weak D call: TRBD1 (6 bases). Germline CDR1 SGHDT, CDR2 YYEEEE. The germline V and J ends were trimmed by 0 bases and 0 bases, with 6 bases remaining between them. The CDR3 is made up of 14 amino acids. The CDR3 spells CASSLGTVNTEAFF. CDR3 coding DNA: TGTGCCAGCAGCTTGGGGACAGTGAACACTGAAGCTTTCTTT. The full variable domain, rest sourced from reference TRBV5-6 and TRBJ1-1, is DAGVTQSPTHLIKTRGQQVTLRCSPKSGHDTVSWYQQALGQGPQFIFQYYEEEERQRGNFPDRFSGHQFPNYSSELNVNALLLGDSALYLCASSLGTVNTEAFFGQGTRLTVV.

Only a few counts were recorded for this clone. Distinct nucleotide sequences in the sample also encode this CDR3. V usage is TRBV19 and J usage is TRBJ1-6; D is unclear. Germline V gives CDR1 LNHDA, CDR2 SQIVND (reference sequence). V lost 2 bases to trimming and J lost 0 bases, with 8 bases between them. The CDR3 is made up of 16 amino acids. CDR3 sequence (DNA): TGTGCCAGTAGTATAACGGGTAGCTCCTATAATTCACCCCTCCACTTT. Translated: CASSITGSSYNSPLHF. Based on the CDR3 plus reference TRBV19 and TRBJ1-6, the full variable domain is DGGITQSPKYLFRKEGQNVTLSCEQNLNHDAMYWYRQDPGQGLRLIYYSQIVNDFQKGDIAEGYSVSREKKESFPLTVTSAQKNPTAFYLCASSITGSSYNSPLHFGNGTRLTVT.

This clone was recorded only once. The rearrangement uses TRBV10-3 and TRBJ2-2; 7 bases map to TRBD1. Germline CDR1 reads ENHRY; CDR2 reads SYGVKD. The CDR3 extends over 14 amino acids. V was pared by 5 bases and J by 1 base, with 1 base of the junction left unmatched. CDR3 in amino acids: CAISRTGNTGELFF. CDR3 DNA sequence: TGTGCCATCAGTCGGACAGGGAACACCGGGGAGCTGTTTTTT.

The gene calls are TRBV7-9 and TRBJ2-6; perhaps TRBD1 as D (5 bases). Trimming stripped 5 bases from V and 2 bases from J, with 7 bases between. CDR1 SEHNR and CDR2 FQNEAQ come from the germline V gene (reference sequence). The CDR3 runs 14 residues. In DNA, the CDR3 is TGTGCCAGCAGCCTCAGGGCTGGGGCCAACGTCCTGACTTTC. It encodes CASSLRAGANVLTF.

Comment on this clone: The sample contains more than one DNA sequence encoding this CDR3. The J gene is TRBJ2-5, the V gene TRBV7-3; D gene ambiguous. Germline V gene lookup returns CDR1 SGHTA and CDR2 FQGTGA. The length of the CDR3 is 13 residues. Trimming removed 1 base from V and 2 bases from J, with 5 bases in between. CDR3 bases: TGTGCCAGCAGCTTAAACTCTCAAGAGACCCAGTACTTC. Protein sequence: CASSLNSQETQYF.

Of note for this clone: Different DNA sequences within this sample yield the same CDR3. The chain employs TRBV2 and TRBJ2-2; D remains unclear. Germline CDR1 SNHLY, CDR2 FYNNEI. The V and J ends lost 6 bases and 1 base respectively, with 9 bases between them. This CDR3 has 14 residues. CDR3 protein: CASSPAGNTGELFF. In nucleotides, the CDR3 is TGTGCCAGCAGCCCCGCCGGGAACACCGGGGAGCTGTTTTTT.

V and J are TRBV19 and TRBJ1-5; tentatively, D is TRBD1 (5 bases). Trimming pared 9 bases from V and 2 bases from J, leaving 8 bases between. Germline V CDR1 and CDR2: LNHDA, SQIVND (reference sequence). This CDR3 is 12 amino acids long. CDR3 protein: CASKQGNQPQHF. CDR3 coding DNA: TGTGCCAGCAAACAGGGCAATCAGCCCCAGCATTTT.

V gene TRBV2 combines with J gene TRBJ1-5; D is perhaps TRBD1 (6 bases). CDR1 SNHLY and CDR2 FYNNEI come from the germline V gene. The length of the CDR3 is 16 residues. V gave up 6 bases and J gave up 0 bases, with 15 bases separating them. CDR3 residues: CASRVLSTGSNQPQHF. As DNA, the CDR3 is TGTGCCAGCAGGGTCCTCTCGACAGGTAGCAATCAGCCCCAGCATTTT.

Comment on this clone: Other DNA sequences in this specimen translate into the identical CDR3. V is TRBV6-2 or TRBV6-3 and J is TRBJ2-2; D uncertain. Germline CDR1 and CDR2: MNHEY and SVGEGT. The germline V and J ends were trimmed by 2 bases and 1 base, with 5 bases remaining between them. This CDR3 region has 14 residues. The CDR3 DNA reads as TGTGCCAGCAGTTACGGGCGGAACACCGGGGAGCTGTTTTTT. This encodes CASSYGRNTGELFF.

This sequence joins TRBV7-9 and TRBJ2-7, with 10 bases identical to TRBD2. The V gene end was trimmed by 4 bases and the J gene end by 2 bases; junction bases not matched to a gene: 5. The CDR3 sequence is 15 residues long. Germline lookup yields CDR1 SEHNR and CDR2 FQNEAQ (reference sequence). The CDR3 loop reads CASSSRTSGTYEQYF. For the CDR3, the DNA is TGTGCCAGCAGCTCCCGGACTAGCGGTACCTACGAGCAGTACTTC.

A few counts support this clone. The chain joins TRBV3-1 (or the pseudogene TRBV3-2) to TRBJ2-7; maybe TRBD2 (6 bases). V was shortened by 0 bases and J by 7 bases, with 13 bases between the two germline ends. This CDR3 is 14 amino acids long. Germline-derived CDR1 and CDR2 are LGHDT and YNNKEL (reference sequence). CDR3 nucleotide sequence: TGTGCCAGCAGCCAAGAGACACTAGCAGGGGAGCAGTACTTC. The encoded protein is CASSQETLAGEQYF.

In this sample, this clone turned up a few times. V gene TRBV2 combines with J gene TRBJ1-1, with D possibly being TRBD1 (5 bases). The CDR3 extends over 14 amino acids. Germline loops: CDR1 SNHLY, CDR2 FYNNEI. Trimming removed 4 bases at V and 4 bases at J, with 13 bases between. The CDR3 DNA is TGTGCCAGCAGTGTGGGAGGGGTTAGCACTGAAGCTTTCTTT. This gives the protein CASSVGGVSTEAFF.

This clone was found once. The rearrangement links TRBV19 to TRBJ1-1; D remains ambiguous. The V end lost 5 bases, the J end lost 8 bases, and 12 bases lay between the germline ends. The CDR3 spans 12 residues. Germline loops: CDR1 LNHDA, CDR2 SQIVND (reference sequence). In nucleotides, the CDR3 is TGTGCCAGTAGTCTTGGACGGGGAGAAGCTTTCTTT. As protein: CASSLGRGEAFF.

The chain combines TRBV15 with TRBJ2-1; the match to TRBD2 covers 7 bases. This CDR3 has 15 amino acids. J lost 5 bases, V lost 3 bases, and 7 bases had no gene match. Germline V lookup: CDR1 LNHNV, CDR2 YYDKDF (reference sequence). This CDR3 is CATSSWRELHNEQFF. CDR3 DNA: TGTGCCACCAGCAGCTGGCGGGAGCTTCACAATGAGCAGTTCTTC.

The genes are TRBV6-1 and TRBJ1-2, with D tentatively TRBD1 (6 bases). Trimming stripped 1 base from V and 6 bases from J, with 15 bases between. The CDR3 loop spans 15 amino acids. Germline values: CDR1 MNHNS, CDR2 SASEGT. DNA for the CDR3: TGTGCCAGCAGTGAAGTAACAGGGATCCTCGATGGCTACACCTTC. Translation: CASSEVTGILDGYTF.

The V and J genes are TRBV4-1 and TRBJ1-5; no clear D. The length of the CDR3 is 13 residues. Trimming cost V 1 base and J 7 bases, with 8 bases left between them. The germline V gene encodes CDR1 MGHRA and CDR2 YSYEKL. CDR3 DNA: TGCGCCAGCAGCCAAGTGAGAAGCCAGCCCCAGCATTTT. Translation gives CASSQVRSQPQHF.

DNA for the CDR3: TGTGCCAGCTCACCACTCGGTCAAACCTATGGCTACACCTTC. This sequence encodes CASSPLGQTYGYTF. The rearrangement links TRBV18 to TRBJ1-2; D remains ambiguous. Per germline, CDR1 KGHSH and CDR2 LQKENI. V gave up 1 base and J gave up 4 bases, with 10 bases separating them. This CDR3 is 14 amino acids long.

The chain couples TRBV6-5 to TRBJ2-7, with D tentatively TRBD1 (6 bases). Trimming shortened V by 6 bases and J by 5 bases, and 17 bases separated the two germline ends. The CDR3 length is 14 residues. Germline V gene sequence: CDR1 MNHEY, CDR2 SVGAGI. DNA for the CDR3: TGTGCCAGCAGAGCCCCACAGGGCGCCGACGAGCAGTACTTC. This sequence encodes CASRAPQGADEQYF.

This clone was recorded a few times. V usage is TRBV9 and J usage is TRBJ1-1, with a weak D call TRBD1 (5 bases). CDR3 length equals 12 residues. Trimming removed 4 bases from V and 9 bases from J, with 13 bases in between. Germline V gene sequence: CDR1 SGDLS, CDR2 YYNGEE. Here the CDR3 DNA reads TGTGCCAGCAGCCACTCCGGGGGTAAAGCTTTCTTT. Protein: CASSHSGGKAFF.

This sequence joins TRBV28 and TRBJ1-5; tentatively, D is TRBD1 (5 bases). Germline values: CDR1 MDHEN, CDR2 SYDVKM. The germline V and J ends were trimmed by 6 bases and 0 bases, with 18 bases remaining between them. This CDR3 has 17 residues. CDR3 DNA sequence: TGTGCCAGCAGAACCGTTGGGACGGGAGGTAGCAATCAGCCCCAGCATTTT. Residues: CASRTVGTGGSNQPQHF.

The chain links TRBV2 to TRBJ2-3; D perhaps matches TRBD2 (6 bases). This CDR3 is 12 amino acids long. The V gene lost 6 bases and the J gene lost 4 bases, with 8 bases spanning the gap. Germline CDR1 and CDR2: SNHLY and FYNNEI. Here the CDR3 reads CASRLAADTQYF. Here the CDR3 DNA reads TGTGCCAGCAGGTTAGCGGCAGATACGCAGTATTTT.

The chain combines TRBV6-5 with TRBJ1-1, with a possible D match to TRBD1 (5 bases). The CDR3 has 16 amino acids. Trimming took off 0 bases at V and 2 bases at J, with 13 bases between the two ends. Looked up from germline, CDR1 is MNHEY and CDR2 is SVGAGI. In DNA form, the CDR3 reads TGTGCCAGCAGTTACTCTCAGGGCAGAAGAAACACTGAAGCTTTCTTT. Its protein is CASSYSQGRRNTEAFF.

The chain is built from TRBV3-1 (or the pseudogene TRBV3-2) and TRBJ2-7, with a possible D match to TRBD1 (5 bases). Germline CDR1 reads LGHDT; CDR2 reads YNNKEL (reference sequence). Trimming removed 4 bases from V and 6 bases from J, with 13 bases in between. This CDR3 is 13 amino acids long. The CDR3 coding sequence is TGTGCCAGCAGCCCAGAGGCAGGGATCGAGCAGTACTTC. Protein product: CASSPEAGIEQYF.

There are a few counts of this clone. The chain recombines TRBV14 with TRBJ1-6; no clear D gene. With 2 bases removed from V and 8 bases from J, the gap between germline ends came to 13 bases. The CDR3 sequence is 15 residues long. Germline V gives CDR1 SGHDN, CDR2 FVKESK. The CDR3 coding sequence is TGTGCCAGCAGCCAACTTCGGGGTGGCGATTCACCCCTCCACTTT. It encodes CASSQLRGGDSPLHF. Together with reference TRBV14 and TRBJ1-6, the CDR3 gives the full variable domain: EAGVTQFPSHSVIEKGQTVTLRCDPISGHDNLYWYRRVMGKEIKFLLHFVKESKQDESGMPNNRFLAERTGGTYSTLKVQPAELEDSGVYFCASSQLRGGDSPLHFGNGTRLTVT.

This chain links TRBV6-5 with TRBJ1-1; D perhaps matches TRBD1 (5 bases). CDR3 size: 14 residues. V lost 0 bases to trimming and J lost 3 bases, with 8 bases between them. Germline-derived CDR1 and CDR2 are MNHEY and SVGAGI. CDR3 sequence reads: CASSYSSRDTEAFF. The CDR3 region has the DNA TGTGCCAGCAGTTACTCGAGCAGGGACACTGAAGCTTTCTTT.

The chain recombines TRBV11-2 with TRBJ1-5, with no clear D. Trimming removed 5 bases at V and 3 bases at J, with 8 bases between. Germline CDR1 reads SGHAT; CDR2 reads FQNNGV. The CDR3 runs 13 residues. CDR3 nucleotide sequence: TGTGCCAGCAGCGTCGGTCTCAATCAGCCCCAGCATTTT. The encoded protein is CASSVGLNQPQHF.

This clone was found a few times. CDR3 nucleotide sequence: TGTGCCAGCACCTCCGGGACAATCTCCTACGAGCAGTACTTC. Residues: CASTSGTISYEQYF. The chain couples TRBV6-6 to TRBJ2-7; a weak D match, TRBD1 (6 bases). Germline V CDR1 and CDR2: MNHNY, SVGAGI (reference sequence). Trimming pared 7 bases from V and 0 bases from J, leaving 13 bases between. There are 14 residues in the CDR3.

The J gene is TRBJ2-7, the V gene TRBV5-1; 8 nucleotides line up with TRBD1. Per the germline V gene, CDR1 is SGHRS and CDR2 is YFSETQ. This CDR3 contains 15 residues. Trimming at V came to 4 bases and at J to 3 bases, leaving 9 bases not matched to a gene. The CDR3 spells CASSVLTGESYEQYF. The DNA of the CDR3 is TGCGCCAGCAGCGTACTGACAGGGGAAAGCTACGAGCAGTACTTC.

The table lists this clone with a few counts. The chain uses TRBV5-5 and TRBJ1-5; possible D gene TRBD1, 5 bases. This CDR3 region has 15 residues. Germline CDR1 SGHKS, CDR2 YYEKEE (reference sequence). V lost 0 bases and J lost 4, with 11 bases in between. The CDR3 protein is CASSLALDRNQPQHF. In DNA form, the CDR3 reads TGTGCCAGCAGCTTGGCCCTCGACAGAAATCAGCCCCAGCATTTT. The variable domain in full, completed from reference TRBV5-5 and TRBJ1-5, reads DAGVTQSPTHLIKTRGQQVTLRCSPISGHKSVSWYQQVLGQGPQFIFQYYEKEERGRGNFPDRFSARQFPNYSSELNVNALLLGDSALYLCASSLALDRNQPQHFGDGTRLSIL.